Sequencing of this T cell receptor (beta chain) was carried out in a study of regulatory T cells in long-lasting Graves disease. Study summary: Persistent Graves' disease meant over 5 years of antithyroid drugs with positive TSH receptor antibodies.

The CDR3 extends over 14 amino acids. The V gene end was trimmed by 4 bases and the J gene end by 3 bases; junction bases not matched to a gene: 3. Germline CDR1 and CDR2: LNHDA and SQIVND (reference sequence). In the case of this clonotype: Antigen unknown.

Relying on iRepertoire HTBI primers and Arm-PCR of CDR3 regions, the team built TCR beta libraries. TCRdb recomputed calls from the multiplex PCR reads with MiXCR, one row per CDR3 protein. The top ten hold under 55% of the sample, which has more than 650,000 distinct CDR3 sequences, about 32% seen once. Study-wide points: Persistent disease samples used TRBV28, TRBJ1-2 and TRBJ2-5 preferentially. A greater number of public clonotypes (approximately 2,500) was shared by persistent patients than by new patients (over 900).

Documented time point: persistent/refractory GD, antithyroid drugs over 5 years with positive TRAb. The TCR library was made from RNA extracted from PBMCs. The source of this sequence is a female donor with Graves disease. The specimen was peripheral blood mononuclear cells (PBMCs), collected when the disease was refractory, from a patient treated with antithyroid drugs. The genes are TRBV19 and TRBJ1-3; 7 bases agree with TRBD1. The CDR3 reads CASSTTGIGNTIYF. CDR3 sequence (DNA): TGTGCCAGTAGTACGACAGGGATTGGAAACACCATATATTTT.